This TCR beta chain was found in a study of blood T cell repertoires in COVID-19. There are 13 residues in the CDR3. Trimming cost V 3 bases and J 10 bases, with 14 bases left between them. Germline loops: CDR1 SGHNT, CDR2 YYREEE (reference sequence). Under the authors' procedure: Quantification of nucleated cells was approximated via reference gene primer amplification. The repertoire was sequenced with immunoSEQ multiplex PCR; TCRdb's copy has only in-frame clones and lacks some. The D gene and trimming were derived from the DNA, and the V and J assignments and clone size from that table. This sample has about 180,000 clones, with approximately 80% found just once. Participants were placed into cohorts based on the clinical history they reported.

V is TRBV5-4 and J is TRBJ2-1; a weak D match, TRBD1 (6 bases). Sequencing was carried out using PBMCs or T cells enriched from blood (not recorded which). This TCR derives from a man between 60 and 75 years old who had been exposed to COVID-19. CDR3 in DNA: TGTGCCAGCAGCTCCCAAGGGGGTAGCGAGCAGTTCTTC. It specifies CASSSQGGSEQFF.